These 5 T cell receptor beta chains share one sample of origin, sequenced in a study of blood T cell repertoires in COVID-19. The method was immunoSEQ multiplex PCR; TCRdb's version includes in-frame clones alone and lacks a portion of them. Here the sample spans approximately 280,000 clones, over 75% being singletons. What was sequenced was peripheral blood. The receptors here all came from a woman aged 60-70 years with acute or convalescent COVID-19.

This rearrangement joins TRBV29-1 to TRBJ2-3; a possible D gene is TRBD2 (5 bases). Trimming shortened V by 4 bases and J by 4 bases, and 9 bases separated the two germline ends. The CDR3 is 12 residues long. CDR1 and CDR2 (germline): SQVTM, ANQGSEA. This CDR3 reads CSVGVSADTQYF. The CDR3 DNA follows: TGCAGCGTTGGGGTTAGCGCAGATACGCAGTATTTT.

The J gene is TRBJ2-1, the V gene TRBV3-1 (or the pseudogene TRBV3-2); the D gene is possibly TRBD2 (5 bases). CDR1 LGHDT and CDR2 YNNKEL come from the germline V gene (reference sequence). This CDR3 comprises 13 residues. V was pared by 2 bases and J by 11 bases, with 13 bases between. The CDR3 DNA is TGTGCCAGCAGCCAACCCAGCGGTCACCAGCAGTTCTTC. Protein: CASSQPSGHQQFF.

The genes are TRBV7-2 and TRBJ2-7, with a possible D match to TRBD2 (5 bases). The CDR3 has 13 amino acids. Trimming removed 6 bases from V and 2 bases from J, with 11 bases in between. Germline CDR1 SGHTA, CDR2 FQGNSA. CDR3 protein: CASSLPGTYEQYF. The CDR3 region has the DNA TGTGCCAGCAGTCTCCCGGGAACCTACGAGCAGTACTTC. The variable domain in full, with the rest retrieved from reference TRBV7-2 and TRBJ2-7, is GAGVSQSPSNKVTEKGKDVELRCDPISGHTALYWYRQSLGQGLEFLIYFQGNSAPDKSGLPSDRFSAERTGGSVSTLTIQRTQQEDSAVYLCASSLPGTYEQYFGPGTRLTVT.

This clone has only a few counts. The rearrangement joins TRBV11-2 to TRBJ2-1; no clear D gene. Trimming cost V 2 bases and J 13 bases, with 15 bases left between them. The CDR3 consists of 13 residues. Germline values: CDR1 SGHAT, CDR2 FQNNGV. CDR3 in DNA: TGTGCCAGCAGCTTAAGTGTCGAGCACCCTCAGTTCTTC. Translating gives CASSLSVEHPQFF.

This clone was picked up one time. V is TRBV19 and J is TRBJ2-2; D is ambiguous. The CDR3 has 12 residues. Germline-derived CDR1 and CDR2 are LNHDA and SQIVND (reference sequence). Trimming stripped 3 bases from V and 7 bases from J, with 6 bases between. This CDR3 is CASSIGRGELFF. The DNA for the CDR3 is TGTGCCAGTAGTATTGGGCGCGGGGAGCTGTTTTTT.